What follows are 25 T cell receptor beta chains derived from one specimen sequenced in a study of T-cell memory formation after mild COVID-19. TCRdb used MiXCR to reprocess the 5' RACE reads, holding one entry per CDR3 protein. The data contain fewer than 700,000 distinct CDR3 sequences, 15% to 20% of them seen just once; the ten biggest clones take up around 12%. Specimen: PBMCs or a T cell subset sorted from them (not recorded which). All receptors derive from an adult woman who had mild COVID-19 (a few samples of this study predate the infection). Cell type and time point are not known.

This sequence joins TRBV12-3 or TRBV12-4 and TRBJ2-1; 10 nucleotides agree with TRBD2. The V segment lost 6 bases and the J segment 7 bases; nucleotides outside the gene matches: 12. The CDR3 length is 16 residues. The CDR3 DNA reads TGTGCCAGCAGACTATTAGCGGGAGGCGGATTGAATGAGCAGTTCTTC. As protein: CASRLLAGGGLNEQFF.

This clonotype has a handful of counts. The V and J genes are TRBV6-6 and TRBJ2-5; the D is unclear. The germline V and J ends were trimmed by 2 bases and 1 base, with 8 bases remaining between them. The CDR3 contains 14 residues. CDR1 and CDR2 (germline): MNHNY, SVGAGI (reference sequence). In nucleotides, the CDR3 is TGTGCCAGCAGTTACCAACAGCCCCAAGAGACCCAGTACTTC. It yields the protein CASSYQQPQETQYF.

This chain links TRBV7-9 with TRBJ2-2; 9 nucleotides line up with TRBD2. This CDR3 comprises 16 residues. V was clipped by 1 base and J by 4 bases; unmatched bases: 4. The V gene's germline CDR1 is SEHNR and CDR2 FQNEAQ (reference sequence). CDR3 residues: CASSLVAGEGTGELFF. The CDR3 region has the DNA TGTGCCAGCAGCTTAGTAGCGGGAGAGGGCACCGGGGAGCTGTTTTTT. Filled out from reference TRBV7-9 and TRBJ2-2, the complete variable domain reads DTGVSQNPRHKITKRGQNVTFRCDPISEHNRLYWYRQTLGQGPEFLTYFQNEAQLEKSRLLSDRFSAERPKGSFSTLEIQRTEQGDSAMYLCASSLVAGEGTGELFFGEGSRLTVL.

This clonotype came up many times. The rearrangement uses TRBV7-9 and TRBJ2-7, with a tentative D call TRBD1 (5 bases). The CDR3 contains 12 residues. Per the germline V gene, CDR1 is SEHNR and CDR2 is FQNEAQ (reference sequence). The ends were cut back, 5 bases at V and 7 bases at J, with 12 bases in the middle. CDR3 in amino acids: CASSQGREEQYF. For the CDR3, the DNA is TGTGCCAGCAGCCAGGGCAGGGAAGAGCAGTACTTC.

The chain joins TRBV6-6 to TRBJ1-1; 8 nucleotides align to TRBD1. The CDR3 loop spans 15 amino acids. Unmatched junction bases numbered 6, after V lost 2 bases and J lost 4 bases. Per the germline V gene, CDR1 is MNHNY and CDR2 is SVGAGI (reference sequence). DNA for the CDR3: TGTGCCAGCAGTTACGGACAGGGTCTCGGCACTGAAGCTTTCTTT. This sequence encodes CASSYGQGLGTEAFF.

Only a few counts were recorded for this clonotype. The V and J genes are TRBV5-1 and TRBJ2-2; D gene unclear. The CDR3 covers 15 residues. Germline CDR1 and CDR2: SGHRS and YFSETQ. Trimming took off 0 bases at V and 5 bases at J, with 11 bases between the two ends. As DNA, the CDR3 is TGCGCCAGCAGCTTGGTTGAGACCCCGACCGGGGAGCTGTTTTTT. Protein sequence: CASSLVETPTGELFF.

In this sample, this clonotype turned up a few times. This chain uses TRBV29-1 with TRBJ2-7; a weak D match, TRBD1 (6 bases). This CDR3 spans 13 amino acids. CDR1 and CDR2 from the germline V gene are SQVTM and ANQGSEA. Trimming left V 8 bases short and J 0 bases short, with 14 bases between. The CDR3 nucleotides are TGCAGCACTGGGGGCCAGAGCTCCTACGAGCAGTACTTC. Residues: CSTGGQSSYEQYF.

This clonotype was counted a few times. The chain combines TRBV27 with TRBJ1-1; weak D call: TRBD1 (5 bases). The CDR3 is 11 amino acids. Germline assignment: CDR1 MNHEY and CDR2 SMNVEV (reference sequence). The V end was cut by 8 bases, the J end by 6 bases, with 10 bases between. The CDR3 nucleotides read TGTGCCAGCCGTCGGGGCGCTGAAGCTTTCTTT. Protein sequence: CASRRGAEAFF.

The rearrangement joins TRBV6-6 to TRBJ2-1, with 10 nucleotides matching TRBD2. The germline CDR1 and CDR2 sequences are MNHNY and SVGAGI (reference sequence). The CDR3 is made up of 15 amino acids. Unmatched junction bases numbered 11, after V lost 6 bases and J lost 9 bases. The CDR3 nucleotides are TGTGCCAGCAGACGCCTAGCGGGAGAATTGAGTGAGCAGTTCTTC. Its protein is CASRRLAGELSEQFF.

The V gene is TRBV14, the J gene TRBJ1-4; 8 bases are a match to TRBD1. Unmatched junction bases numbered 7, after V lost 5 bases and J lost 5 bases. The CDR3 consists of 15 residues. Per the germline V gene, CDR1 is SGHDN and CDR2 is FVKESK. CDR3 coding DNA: TGTGCCAGCAGCGGGTGGACAGGGCAGAATGAAAAACTGTTTTTT. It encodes CASSGWTGQNEKLFF.

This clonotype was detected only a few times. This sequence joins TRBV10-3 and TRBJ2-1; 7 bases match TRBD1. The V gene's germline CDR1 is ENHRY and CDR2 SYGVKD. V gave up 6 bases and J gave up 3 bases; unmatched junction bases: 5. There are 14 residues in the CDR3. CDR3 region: CAIRGQEDYNEQFF. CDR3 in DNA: TGTGCCATCAGAGGACAGGAGGACTACAATGAGCAGTTCTTC.

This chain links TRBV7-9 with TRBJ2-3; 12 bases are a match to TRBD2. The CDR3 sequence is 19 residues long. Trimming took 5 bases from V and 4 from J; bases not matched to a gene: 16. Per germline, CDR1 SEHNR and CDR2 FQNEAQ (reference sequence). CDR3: CASSQLFLAGGPIPDTQYF. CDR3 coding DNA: TGTGCCAGCAGCCAGCTATTCCTAGCGGGGGGGCCTATACCAGATACGCAGTATTTT.

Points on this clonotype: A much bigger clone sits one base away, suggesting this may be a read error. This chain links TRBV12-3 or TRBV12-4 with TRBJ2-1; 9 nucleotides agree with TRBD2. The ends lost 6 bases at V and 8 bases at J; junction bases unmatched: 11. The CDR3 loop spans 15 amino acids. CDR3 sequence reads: CASSPFAGGGDEQFF. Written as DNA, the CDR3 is TGTGCCAGCAGCCCATTCGCGGGAGGGGGTGATGAGCAGTTCTTC.

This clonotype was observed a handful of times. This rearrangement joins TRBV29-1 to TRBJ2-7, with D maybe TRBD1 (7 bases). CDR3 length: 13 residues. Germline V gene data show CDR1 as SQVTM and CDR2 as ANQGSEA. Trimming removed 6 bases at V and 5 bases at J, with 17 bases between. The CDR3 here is CSVRQGGTNEQYF. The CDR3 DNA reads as TGCAGCGTCCGACAGGGAGGAACAAACGAGCAGTACTTC.

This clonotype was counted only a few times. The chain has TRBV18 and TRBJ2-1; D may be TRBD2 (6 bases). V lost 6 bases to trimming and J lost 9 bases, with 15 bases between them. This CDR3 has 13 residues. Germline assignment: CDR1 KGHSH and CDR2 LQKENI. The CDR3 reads CASSGSSDGEQFF. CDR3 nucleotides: TGTGCCAGCTCGGGATCTAGCGATGGTGAGCAGTTCTTC.

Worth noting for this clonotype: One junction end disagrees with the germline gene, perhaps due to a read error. CDR3 coding DNA: TGTGCCAGCAGTTTAGGGTTAGGTTATGAAAAACTGTTTTTT. Its translation: CASSLGLGYEKLFF. The J gene is TRBJ1-4, the V gene TRBV7-2; D gene ambiguous. Looked up from germline, CDR1 is SGHTA and CDR2 is FQGNSA. The CDR3 loop spans 14 amino acids.

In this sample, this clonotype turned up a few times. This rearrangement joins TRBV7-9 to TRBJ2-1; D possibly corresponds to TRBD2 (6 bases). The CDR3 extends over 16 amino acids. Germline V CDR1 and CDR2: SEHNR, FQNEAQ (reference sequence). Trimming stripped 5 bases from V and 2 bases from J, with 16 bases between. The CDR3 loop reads CASSTPGLQAYNEQFF. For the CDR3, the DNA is TGTGCCAGCAGCACCCCGGGACTCCAAGCCTACAATGAGCAGTTCTTC.

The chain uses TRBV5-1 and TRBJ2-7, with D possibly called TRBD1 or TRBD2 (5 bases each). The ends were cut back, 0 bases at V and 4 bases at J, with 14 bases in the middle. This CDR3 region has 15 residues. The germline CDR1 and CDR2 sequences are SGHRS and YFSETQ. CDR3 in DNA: TGCGCCAGCAGCTTGGAGGGACCATCAACTTACGAGCAGTACTTC. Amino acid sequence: CASSLEGPSTYEQYF. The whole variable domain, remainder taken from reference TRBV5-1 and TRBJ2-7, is KAGVTQTPRYLIKTRGQQVTLSCSPISGHRSVSWYQQTPGQGLQFLFEYFSETQRNKGNFPGRFSGRQFSNSRSEMNVSTLELGDSALYLCASSLEGPSTYEQYFGPGTRLTVT.

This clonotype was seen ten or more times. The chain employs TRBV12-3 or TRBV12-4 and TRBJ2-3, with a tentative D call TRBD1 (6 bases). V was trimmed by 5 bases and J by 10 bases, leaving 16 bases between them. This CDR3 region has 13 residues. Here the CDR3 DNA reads TGTGCCAGCAGTCCGAACGCCCCAGGGGCGCAGTATTTT. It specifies CASSPNAPGAQYF.

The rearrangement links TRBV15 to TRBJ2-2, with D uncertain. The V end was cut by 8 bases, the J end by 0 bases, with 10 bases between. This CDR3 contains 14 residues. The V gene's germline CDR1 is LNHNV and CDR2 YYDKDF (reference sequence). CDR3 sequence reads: CATEVRTNTGELFF. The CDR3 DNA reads TGTGCCACCGAAGTCCGGACGAACACCGGGGAGCTGTTTTTT.

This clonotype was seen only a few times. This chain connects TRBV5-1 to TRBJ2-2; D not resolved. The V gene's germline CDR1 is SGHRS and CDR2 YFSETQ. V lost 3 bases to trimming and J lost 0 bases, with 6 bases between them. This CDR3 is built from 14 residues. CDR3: CASSSITNTGELFF. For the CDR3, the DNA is TGCGCCAGCAGCTCTATCACGAACACCGGGGAGCTGTTTTTT.

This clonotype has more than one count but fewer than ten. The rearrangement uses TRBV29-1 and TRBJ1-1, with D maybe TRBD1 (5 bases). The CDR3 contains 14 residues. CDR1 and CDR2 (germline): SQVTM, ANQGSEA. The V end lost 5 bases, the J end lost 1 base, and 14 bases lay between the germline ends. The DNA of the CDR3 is TGCAGCGTTTCTCCGGGACGGGCGAACACTGAAGCTTTCTTT. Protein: CSVSPGRANTEAFF.

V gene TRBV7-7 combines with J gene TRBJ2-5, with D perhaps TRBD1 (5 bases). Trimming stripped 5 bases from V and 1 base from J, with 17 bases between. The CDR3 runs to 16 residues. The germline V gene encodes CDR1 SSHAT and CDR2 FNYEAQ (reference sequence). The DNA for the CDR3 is TGTGCCAGCAGCGGATCTCCGGACACTTCCCAAGAGACCCAGTACTTC. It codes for CASSGSPDTSQETQYF.

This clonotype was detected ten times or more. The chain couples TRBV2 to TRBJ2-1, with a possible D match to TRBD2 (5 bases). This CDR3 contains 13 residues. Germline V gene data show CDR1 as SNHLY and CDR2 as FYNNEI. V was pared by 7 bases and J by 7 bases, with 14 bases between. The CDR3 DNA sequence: TGTGCCAGCAAGCGAGCACGCGGGAATGAGCAGTTCTTC. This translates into CASKRARGNEQFF.

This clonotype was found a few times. For the CDR3, the DNA is TGTGCCAGCAGTTGGACAATCCTTGGCTCAGGTCAGCCCCAGCATTTT. Its protein is CASSWTILGSGQPQHF. The chain couples TRBV12-3 or TRBV12-4 to TRBJ1-5; D perhaps matches TRBD1 (5 bases). This CDR3 has 16 residues. Deletions cut 4 bases from V and 6 bases from J, with 19 bases between.